This T cell receptor (beta chain) was found in a study of control samples from healthy donors and cancer patients. The CDR3 covers 14 residues. V lost 3 bases and J lost 8, with 13 bases in between. From germline, CDR1 is LGHDT and CDR2 YNNKEL (reference sequence). Measured with immunoSEQ multiplex PCR; TCRdb has only the in-frame clones, and not every one. Here the sample spans 95,000 to 150,000 clones, about 90% being singletons. This receptor was taken from a man between 18 and 29 years old in good health. The V and J genes are TRBV3-1 (or the pseudogene TRBV3-2) and TRBJ1-4; D gene uncertain. Material: blood. This CDR3 is CASSHAGNGEKLFF. DNA for the CDR3: TGTGCCAGCAGCCATGCGGGGAACGGGGAAAAACTGTTTTTT.